These 10 T cell receptor beta chains originate from one sample sequenced in a study of blood T cell repertoires in COVID-19. The table came from immunoSEQ multiplex PCR; TCRdb's copy has only in-frame clones and leaves some out. Here the sample spans approximately 300,000 clones, under 95% being singletons. Sequencing input: PBMCs or T cells enriched from blood (not recorded which). These receptors were obtained from a woman aged 25 to 45 who had recovered from COVID-19.

V is TRBV9 and J is TRBJ2-1; 9 bases align to TRBD2. V dropped 0 bases and J dropped 8; count of bases not matched to a gene: 6. Germline CDR1 reads SGDLS; CDR2 reads YYNGEE. The CDR3 runs 15 residues. The chain's CDR3 is CASSVDSGSYHEQFF. Written as DNA, the CDR3 is TGTGCCAGCAGCGTAGATAGCGGGAGTTACCATGAGCAGTTCTTC.

This clone has a single count. The chain links TRBV19 to TRBJ2-1; no definite D call. In germline, CDR1 is LNHDA, CDR2 SQIVND (reference sequence). The CDR3 has 13 residues. Trimming removed 10 bases from V and 1 base from J, with 11 bases in between. CDR3 in DNA: TGTGCCACTTCATGGAGTTCCTACAATGAGCAGTTCTTC. Encoded protein: CATSWSSYNEQFF. The whole variable domain, filled in from reference TRBV19 and TRBJ2-1, reads DGGITQSPKYLFRKEGQNVTLSCEQNLNHDAMYWYRQDPGQGLRLIYYSQIVNDFQKGDIAEGYSVSREKKESFPLTVTSAQKNPTAFYLCATSWSSYNEQFFGPGTRLTVL.

The genes are TRBV6-5 and TRBJ2-5, with D perhaps TRBD2 (6 bases). The CDR3 runs to 15 residues. The germline gives CDR1 MNHEY, CDR2 SVGAGI. Trimming took 6 bases from V and 5 from J, leaving 19 bases between them. The CDR3 DNA reads TGTGCCAGCAGCCTATCCGTCCGGGGGAGGGAGACCCAGTACTTC. It yields the protein CASSLSVRGRETQYF.

The rearrangement joins TRBV13 to TRBJ2-1; TRBD1 matches 7 bases. The CDR3 runs 16 residues. With V trimmed by 5 bases and J by 0 bases, 7 bases remained unmatched. Germline loops: CDR1 PRHDT, CDR2 FYEKMQ (reference sequence). The chain's CDR3 is CASSGQDGGSYNEQFF. CDR3 nucleotides: TGTGCCAGCAGCGGACAGGATGGCGGCTCCTACAATGAGCAGTTCTTC.

This chain connects TRBV6-5 to TRBJ2-5; perhaps TRBD1 as D (6 bases). V was trimmed by 6 bases and J by 6 bases, leaving 17 bases between them. This CDR3 comprises 14 residues. Germline V gene sequence: CDR1 MNHEY, CDR2 SVGAGI. The DNA of the CDR3 is TGTGCCAGCAGACTAGGACAGAAGTTGAAGACCCAGTACTTC. Amino acid sequence: CASRLGQKLKTQYF.

The chain couples TRBV7-2 to TRBJ2-7; TRBD2 aligns across 8 bases. V was pared by 5 bases and J by 2 bases, with 8 bases of the junction left unmatched. Germline V gene sequence: CDR1 SGHTA, CDR2 FQGNSA. CDR3 size: 15 residues. The CDR3 reads CASSHTSGGAYEQYF. The CDR3 bases are TGTGCCAGCAGCCACACTAGCGGAGGGGCCTACGAGCAGTACTTC.

The CDR3 DNA follows: TGTGCCAGCAGCCAAGACAGTTCCTACGAGCAGTACTTC. Translation: CASSQDSSYEQYF. The chain uses TRBV7-3 and TRBJ2-7; tentatively, D is TRBD1 (5 bases). Trimming pared 5 bases from V and 1 base from J, leaving 9 bases between. CDR3 length: 13 amino acids. Per the germline V gene, CDR1 is SGHTA and CDR2 is FQGTGA.

CDR3 sequence (DNA): TGTGCCAGCAGCCCACCGGGACTAGCGGGAGGAGAGACCCAGTACTTC. This encodes CASSPPGLAGGETQYF. This rearrangement joins TRBV21-1 to TRBJ2-5; the table gives TRBD2 as D, unverified against the DNA. TRBV21-1 is described as a pseudogene. The length of the CDR3 is 16 residues.

The J gene is TRBJ1-6, the V gene TRBV5-6, with 9 bases identical to TRBD1. V trimming: 4 bases; J trimming: 8 bases; junction bases outside the gene matches: 10. Germline CDR1 SGHDT, CDR2 YYEEEE. The CDR3 runs to 16 residues. This CDR3 is CASSPDRGGADSPLHF. The CDR3 bases are TGTGCCAGCAGCCCGGACAGGGGCGGAGCTGATTCACCCCTCCACTTT.

A single count supports this clone. The gene calls are TRBV9 and TRBJ2-7; a weak D match, TRBD2 (5 bases). CDR1 and CDR2 (germline): SGDLS, YYNGEE. The ends were cut back, 3 bases at V and 7 bases at J, with 8 bases in the middle. The CDR3 runs 11 residues. The CDR3 loop reads CASSGTGEQYF. The DNA of the CDR3 is TGTGCCAGCAGCGGGACGGGGGAGCAGTACTTC.